Shown below are 31 T cell receptor beta chains from a single sample sequenced in a study of blood T cell repertoires in COVID-19. The protocol was immunoSEQ multiplex PCR, while the TCRdb copy is restricted to in-frame clones and leaves out a portion. The table includes around 270,000 clones, around 87% detected once. The sample comprised peripheral blood. The receptors derive from a woman aged 45-65 years with acute or convalescent COVID-19.

V usage is TRBV5-1 and J usage is TRBJ2-7, with D tentatively TRBD1 (6 bases). Deletions cut 2 bases from V and 2 bases from J, with 14 bases between. Germline V lookup: CDR1 SGHRS, CDR2 YFSETQ. CDR3 length: 15 residues. As DNA, the CDR3 is TGCGCCAGCAGCTTTTCACAGGGCCCCACCTACGAGCAGTACTTC. Protein product: CASSFSQGPTYEQYF.

J is TRBJ2-7 and V is TRBV5-1; TRBD1 agrees at 9 bases. Per germline, CDR1 SGHRS and CDR2 YFSETQ. The CDR3 totals 13 residues. V was clipped by 4 bases and J by 5 bases; unmatched bases: 4. The CDR3 nucleotides read TGCGCCAGCAGCCCGGACAGGGGAAACGAGCAGTACTTC. Amino acids: CASSPDRGNEQYF.

The V and J genes are TRBV7-2 and TRBJ2-7; weak D call: TRBD2 (5 bases). In germline, CDR1 is SGHTA, CDR2 FQGNSA. V lost 5 bases, J lost 0 bases, and 11 bases lay in between. The CDR3 runs 14 residues. The chain's CDR3 is CASSHYTSSYEQYF. The CDR3 nucleotides read TGTGCCAGCAGCCACTATACTAGCTCCTACGAGCAGTACTTC.

This clone was found a few times. The rearrangement links TRBV6-6 to TRBJ1-2, with 7 nucleotides matching TRBD1. The CDR3 extends over 14 amino acids. V shed 7 bases, J shed 6 bases, and the junction held 11 bases outside the gene matches. CDR1 is MNHNY and CDR2 is SVGAGI in the germline V gene (reference sequence). CDR3 amino acids: CASNPDRDENGYTF. As DNA, the CDR3 is TGTGCCAGCAATCCTGACAGGGATGAAAATGGCTACACCTTC.

This clone was counted between two and nine times. V gene TRBV5-5 combines with J gene TRBJ2-7; D might be TRBD1 (6 bases). The CDR3 is made up of 13 amino acids. The ends were cut back, 6 bases at V and 4 bases at J, with 14 bases in the middle. Per the germline V gene, CDR1 is SGHKS and CDR2 is YYEKEE (reference sequence). CDR3 DNA: TGTGCCAGCAAACAGGGTACTATATACGAGCAGTACTTC. Protein product: CASKQGTIYEQYF.

The rearrangement uses TRBV30 and TRBJ1-2; possible D gene TRBD1, 6 bases. Germline loops: CDR1 GTSNPN, CDR2 SVGIG (reference sequence). V was clipped by 1 base and J by 4 bases, with 10 bases between them. The CDR3 runs 13 residues. CDR3: CAWSGQETYGYTF. CDR3 DNA sequence: TGTGCCTGGAGTGGACAGGAGACCTATGGCTACACCTTC. The variable domain in full, completed from reference TRBV30 and TRBJ1-2, reads SQTIHQWPATLVQPVGSPLSLECTVEGTSNPNLYWYRQAAGRGLQLLFYSVGIGQISSEVPQNLSASRPQDRQFILSSKKLLLSDSGFYLCAWSGQETYGYTFGSGTRLTVV.

The chain combines TRBV27 with TRBJ1-5; D is undetermined. V lost 6 bases to trimming and J lost 0 bases, with 12 bases between them. CDR3 length: 15 residues. CDR1 MNHEY and CDR2 SMNVEV come from the germline V gene (reference sequence). DNA of the CDR3: TGTGCCAGCAGCCTTACTGCGAGTAGCAATCAGCCCCAGCATTTT. Residues: CASSLTASSNQPQHF.

V usage is TRBV10-3 and J usage is TRBJ2-2, with 7 bases fitting TRBD1. Germline V gene lookup returns CDR1 ENHRY and CDR2 SYGVKD. The ends lost 5 bases at V and 3 bases at J; junction bases unmatched: 3. The CDR3 has 14 residues. DNA for the CDR3: TGTGCCATCAGTAGAGGGACAGACACCGGGGAGCTGTTTTTT. As protein: CAISRGTDTGELFF.

The CDR3: CASSGLGTGQNYGYTF. The DNA for the CDR3 is TGCGCCAGCAGCGGACTCGGGACAGGGCAAAACTATGGCTACACCTTC. The chain uses TRBV5-1 and TRBJ1-2; 9 bases align to TRBD1. The CDR3 covers 16 residues. Unmatched junction bases numbered 9, after V lost 4 bases and J lost 2 bases. The V gene's germline CDR1 is SGHRS and CDR2 YFSETQ.

The CDR3 DNA sequence: TGTGCCAGCAGCTCGGGGGGGGGACGAAGTAATGAAGCTTTCTTT. Its translation is CASSSGGGRSNEAFF. The gene calls are TRBV7-2 and TRBJ1-1, with D possibly TRBD1 on 5 matching bases. V was shortened by 4 bases and J by 7 bases, with 19 bases between the two germline ends. The germline V gene has CDR1 SGHTA and CDR2 FQGNSA. CDR3 size: 15 residues.

The chain couples TRBV28 to TRBJ2-6, with a tentative D call TRBD2 (6 bases). The CDR3 consists of 18 residues. Germline values: CDR1 MDHEN, CDR2 SYDVKM. V lost 6 bases and J lost 3, with 21 bases in between. CDR3 nucleotide sequence: TGTGCCAGCAGCAACCGGGAGAGGTATTTTGTTGGGGCCAACGTCCTGACTTTC. Its translation: CASSNRERYFVGANVLTF.

The chain links TRBV7-2 to TRBJ2-5, with D tentatively TRBD1 (6 bases). CDR3 length equals 14 residues. V shed 6 bases and J shed 2 bases, with 13 bases lying between them. The V gene's germline CDR1 is SGHTA and CDR2 FQGNSA. CDR3 loop: CASSRDIQQETQYF. Here the CDR3 DNA reads TGTGCCAGCAGTCGGGACATCCAGCAAGAGACCCAGTACTTC.

The chain has TRBV24-1 and TRBJ2-7, with TRBD1 identical over 7 bases. V was pared by 4 bases and J by 2 bases, with 4 bases of the junction left unmatched. The CDR3 has 14 residues. In germline, CDR1 is KGHDR, CDR2 SFDVKD. The CDR3: CATSDPGQTYEQYF. The CDR3, as DNA: TGTGCCACCAGTGACCCGGGACAGACCTACGAGCAGTACTTC.

The rearrangement uses TRBV6-6 and TRBJ2-5; the match to TRBD1 covers 8 bases. Per the germline V gene, CDR1 is MNHNY and CDR2 is SVGAGI (reference sequence). The J segment lost 5 bases and the V segment lost 8 bases, leaving 10 bases of the junction unmatched. The CDR3 loop spans 14 amino acids. CDR3: CASERAGGLETQYF. CDR3 bases: TGTGCCAGCGAAAGGGCAGGGGGCTTGGAGACCCAGTACTTC.

This clone was seen repeatedly, ten times or more. V gene TRBV7-2 combines with J gene TRBJ2-5; possible D gene TRBD1, 5 bases. The V and J ends lost 3 bases and 1 base respectively, with 9 bases between them. CDR1 is SGHTA and CDR2 is FQGNSA in the germline V gene. The CDR3 consists of 14 residues. The DNA for the CDR3 is TGTGCCAGCAGCTTGGGGCAGCTCCAAGAGACCCAGTACTTC. Its protein product is CASSLGQLQETQYF.

The rearrangement uses TRBV6-4 and TRBJ1-5, with 8 positions matching TRBD1. The length of the CDR3 is 18 residues. Trimming removed 0 bases from V and 0 bases from J; junction bases left unmatched: 7. Germline V gene data show CDR1 as MRHNA and CDR2 as SNTAGT. This chain's CDR3 is CASSDSDAGGYSNQPQHF. The CDR3 nucleotides read TGTGCCAGCAGTGACTCCGACGCAGGGGGCTATAGCAATCAGCCCCAGCATTTT.

The rearrangement uses TRBV11-1 and TRBJ1-6; D possibly corresponds to TRBD1 (6 bases). The V end was cut by 0 bases, the J end by 17 bases, with 17 bases between. Germline CDR1 is SGHAT and CDR2 is FQDESV (reference sequence). CDR3 length: 14 amino acids. The CDR3 DNA reads TGTGCCAGCAGCTTAGCGCCGGACAGAAATCGTATCCACTTT. Its translation: CASSLAPDRNRIHF. Drawing the rest from reference TRBV11-1 and TRBJ1-6, the complete variable domain is EAEVAQSPRYKITEKSQAVAFWCDPISGHATLYWYRQILGQGPELLVQFQDESVVDDSQLPKDRFSAERLKGVDSTLKIQPAELGDSAMYLCASSLAPDRNRIHFGNGTRLTVT.

The J gene is TRBJ2-1, the V gene TRBV18; 8 nucleotides match TRBD1. CDR3 length: 14 amino acids. Per the germline V gene, CDR1 is KGHSH and CDR2 is LQKENI. J was trimmed by 5 bases and V by 1 base; bases with no gene match: 1. CDR3 sequence: CASSPRTGNNEQFF. CDR3 DNA sequence: TGTGCCAGCTCACCACGGACAGGGAACAATGAGCAGTTCTTC.

This clone was detected only a few times. This sequence joins TRBV10-3 and TRBJ2-3, with TRBD1 matching over 12 bases. This CDR3 contains 17 residues. V dropped 10 bases and J dropped 4; count of bases not matched to a gene: 15. The germline V gene has CDR1 ENHRY and CDR2 SYGVKD. The CDR3 coding sequence is TGTGCCACCGTGGAGCCGGGACAGGGGGCTTTCGCAGATACGCAGTATTTT. This sequence encodes CATVEPGQGAFADTQYF.

V is TRBV10-3 and J is TRBJ2-1, with 11 bases fitting TRBD1. Germline V gene sequence: CDR1 ENHRY, CDR2 SYGVKD. The length of the CDR3 is 16 residues. Unmatched junction bases numbered 9, after V lost 7 bases and J lost 4 bases. CDR3 region: CAITTRGTGGYNEQFF. The CDR3 DNA follows: TGTGCCATCACCACACGCGGGACAGGGGGATACAATGAGCAGTTCTTC.

This rearrangement joins TRBV28 to TRBJ1-1; D unresolved. The CDR3 covers 14 residues. Trimming left V 3 bases short and J 5 bases short, with 13 bases between. Germline assignment: CDR1 MDHEN and CDR2 SYDVKM. This CDR3 is CASSFRRRGTEAFF. The CDR3, as DNA: TGTGCCAGCAGTTTTAGGAGAAGAGGGACTGAAGCTTTCTTT.

The chain couples TRBV29-1 to TRBJ2-1; 9 nucleotides line up with TRBD2. The V gene end was trimmed by 4 bases and the J gene end by 6 bases; junction bases not matched to a gene: 4. Looked up from germline, CDR1 is SQVTM and CDR2 is ANQGSEA. This CDR3 contains 13 residues. For the CDR3, the DNA is TGCAGCGTTGGCGGGAGGGCCGTCAATGAGCAGTTCTTC. It codes for CSVGGRAVNEQFF.

The chain couples TRBV7-2 to TRBJ1-2; tentatively, D is TRBD1 (5 bases). The CDR3 is made up of 16 amino acids. V shed 1 base and J shed 6 bases, with 18 bases lying between them. Germline V gene lookup returns CDR1 SGHTA and CDR2 FQGNSA. The CDR3 region has the DNA TGTGCCAGCAGCTTAGACGCGGGGCTCGTCCGAAATGGCTACACCTTC. Translated: CASSLDAGLVRNGYTF.

This clone is a singleton in its sample. The chain is built from TRBV6-2 or TRBV6-3 and TRBJ2-7; no clear D. Germline CDR1 is MNHEY and CDR2 is SVGEGT. V was pared by 2 bases and J by 4 bases, with 18 bases between. The CDR3 runs to 16 residues. The DNA of the CDR3 is TGTGCCAGCAGTTACCGCAGACCGCGGAATATTTACGAGCAGTACTTC. As protein: CASSYRRPRNIYEQYF.

V gene TRBV25-1 combines with J gene TRBJ1-1; no firm D call. CDR1 and CDR2 (germline): MGHDK, SYGVNS. This CDR3 is built from 15 residues. V lost 4 bases, J lost 0 bases, and 12 bases lay in between. DNA for the CDR3: TGTGCCAGCAGTGGGGGAGGGTCTCTGAACACTGAAGCTTTCTTT. The encoded protein is CASSGGGSLNTEAFF.

V and J are TRBV7-2 and TRBJ2-1, with a weak D call TRBD2 (5 bases). Germline CDR1 is SGHTA and CDR2 is FQGNSA. The CDR3 has 13 amino acids. With 4 bases removed from V and 7 bases from J, the gap between germline ends came to 11 bases. DNA of the CDR3: TGTGCCAGCAGCTGGACTCTGGGGAATGAGCAGTTCTTC. Residues: CASSWTLGNEQFF.

With respect to this clone: Other DNA sequences within the sample encode an identical CDR3. This sequence joins TRBV5-1 and TRBJ2-5, with D possibly being TRBD2 (5 bases). CDR3 size: 13 residues. V lost 1 base to trimming and J lost 5 bases, with 9 bases between them. The germline V gene encodes CDR1 SGHRS and CDR2 YFSETQ. CDR3 protein: CASSLPGGETQYF. CDR3 sequence (DNA): TGCGCCAGCAGCTTGCCGGGCGGGGAGACCCAGTACTTC.

V usage is TRBV28 and J usage is TRBJ2-3; 7 bases agree with TRBD1. After removal of 3 bases from V and 2 bases from J, the junction contained 8 bases not matched to a gene. Germline loops: CDR1 MDHEN, CDR2 SYDVKM. This CDR3 is built from 16 residues. This CDR3 reads CASSLFTGAITDTQYF. The CDR3 DNA reads TGTGCCAGCAGTTTGTTTACAGGGGCGATCACAGATACGCAGTATTTT.

The gene calls are TRBV7-3 and TRBJ2-1; D is uncertain. Per the germline V gene, CDR1 is SGHTA and CDR2 is FQGTGA. V lost 5 bases, J lost 0 bases, and 8 bases lay in between. The CDR3 runs 14 residues. CDR3 sequence: CASSPMLSYNEQFF. The CDR3, as DNA: TGTGCCAGCAGCCCTATGCTCTCCTACAATGAGCAGTTCTTC.

The chain links TRBV27 to TRBJ2-5; 8 bases fit TRBD1. The CDR3 covers 13 residues. The germline CDR1 and CDR2 sequences are MNHEY and SMNVEV (reference sequence). Trimming removed 6 bases from V and 2 bases from J; junction bases left unmatched: 2. The CDR3 nucleotides read TGTGCCAGCAGACGGACAGGGCAAGAGACCCAGTACTTC. Its protein product is CASRRTGQETQYF.

The chain links TRBV6-5 to TRBJ2-7; possible D gene TRBD1, 6 bases. The V and J ends lost 0 bases and 0 bases respectively, with 9 bases between them. In germline, CDR1 is MNHEY, CDR2 SVGAGI. The CDR3 covers 15 residues. In nucleotides, the CDR3 is TGTGCCAGCAGTTACTCGACAGGAGTCTCCTACGAGCAGTACTTC. Protein sequence: CASSYSTGVSYEQYF.